Following are 27 T cell receptor beta chains from one sample sequenced in a study of T cell responses to AZD1222 COVID-19 vaccine. Using immunoSEQ multiplex PCR, the repertoire was profiled, and TCRdb retains in-frame clones only, with some absent. The table records some 190,000 clones, approximately 90% of them present only once. The specimen was peripheral blood, collected 28 days after the second AZD1222 dose. The source is an adult who received the AZD1222 COVID-19 vaccine.

The chain couples TRBV6-6 to TRBJ2-3; the match to TRBD1 covers 8 bases. CDR3 length equals 15 residues. The V gene's germline CDR1 is MNHNY and CDR2 SVGAGI (reference sequence). V lost 4 bases and J lost 2; bases outside the gene matches: 5. Here the CDR3 reads CASSFRTGTTDTQYF. The CDR3 DNA follows: TGTGCCAGCAGTTTCCGGACAGGGACCACAGATACGCAGTATTTT.

V gene TRBV5-6 combines with J gene TRBJ2-7; 7 positions agree with TRBD2. V shed 0 bases and J 6 bases; nucleotides not matched to a gene: 6. Looked up from germline, CDR1 is SGHDT and CDR2 is YYEEEE. The CDR3 is 14 amino acids. CDR3 in amino acids: CASSLGGLVGEQYF. DNA of the CDR3: TGTGCCAGCAGCTTGGGAGGACTAGTTGGCGAGCAGTACTTC. Variable domain in full (rest from reference TRBV5-6 and TRBJ2-7): DAGVTQSPTHLIKTRGQQVTLRCSPKSGHDTVSWYQQALGQGPQFIFQYYEEEERQRGNFPDRFSGHQFPNYSSELNVNALLLGDSALYLCASSLGGLVGEQYFGPGTRLTVT.

The chain uses TRBV5-1 and TRBJ1-1; TRBD1 agrees at 8 bases. J lost 4 bases, V lost 3 bases, and 8 bases had no gene match. CDR1 and CDR2 (germline): SGHRS, YFSETQ. The CDR3 spans 15 residues. In nucleotides, the CDR3 is TGCGCCAGCAGCTCAGCAGGGGGCTCGGGCACTGAAGCTTTCTTT. Protein product: CASSSAGGSGTEAFF.

The chain couples TRBV7-2 to TRBJ2-1, with D possibly TRBD1 on 6 matching bases. The V gene lost 1 base and the J gene lost 8 bases, with 15 bases spanning the gap. This CDR3 is built from 15 residues. Germline CDR1 is SGHTA and CDR2 is FQGNSA. Here the CDR3 reads CASSLGDRFIDEQFF. In DNA form, the CDR3 reads TGTGCCAGCAGCTTAGGAGACAGGTTTATAGATGAGCAGTTCTTC.

V usage is TRBV5-4 and J usage is TRBJ1-3; no clear D gene. This CDR3 has 16 amino acids. V lost 0 bases and J 0 bases, leaving 10 bases between the germline ends. Looked up from germline, CDR1 is SGHNT and CDR2 is YYREEE (reference sequence). The CDR3 nucleotides read TGTGCCAGCAGCTTGGCTTCAAAGAGCTCTGGAAACACCATATATTTT. It specifies CASSLASKSSGNTIYF.

This rearrangement joins TRBV11-2 to TRBJ1-1; no clear D. Germline CDR1 and CDR2: SGHAT and FQNNGV. The CDR3 loop spans 19 amino acids. Trimming took 2 bases from V and 12 from J, leaving 34 bases between them. The CDR3 DNA sequence: TGTGCCAGCAGCTTATCCCTCGGTGTGGGTCGGCACCGATTTTCTGAGTCTTTCTTT. Residues: CASSLSLGVGRHRFSESFF.

This chain links TRBV7-9 with TRBJ1-1; 8 bases line up with TRBD1. The J segment lost 4 bases and the V segment lost 5 bases, leaving 3 bases of the junction unmatched. Germline CDR1 SEHNR, CDR2 FQNEAQ (reference sequence). The CDR3 covers 13 residues. The CDR3 nucleotides read TGTGCCAGCAGCACGGACAGGGCCACTGAAGCTTTCTTT. Protein sequence: CASSTDRATEAFF.

CDR3 amino acids: CAWSRTGGSNQPQHF. Here the CDR3 DNA reads TGTGCCTGGAGCCGGACAGGGGGTAGCAATCAGCCCCAGCATTTT. The gene calls are TRBV30 and TRBJ1-5; TRBD1 agrees at 10 bases. This CDR3 is built from 15 residues. With 3 bases clipped from V and 0 bases from J, the junction kept 2 bases outside the gene matches. Per the germline V gene, CDR1 is GTSNPN and CDR2 is SVGIG (reference sequence).

V and J are TRBV12-3 or TRBV12-4 and TRBJ2-7; D not certain. This CDR3 is built from 11 residues. Trimming removed 6 bases at V and 3 bases at J, with 6 bases between. This CDR3 reads CASSSGYEQYF. As DNA, the CDR3 is TGTGCCAGCAGCTCAGGCTACGAGCAGTACTTC.

The chain links TRBV4-3 to TRBJ2-3; TRBD2 is a possible D gene (6 bases). The germline V gene has CDR1 LGHNA and CDR2 YSLEER. The CDR3 totals 15 residues. Trimming removed 1 base at V and 4 bases at J, with 12 bases between. DNA of the CDR3: TGCGCCAGCAGCCAAGGGGACTGGATGGCAGATACGCAGTATTTT. It encodes CASSQGDWMADTQYF.

The V gene is TRBV7-2, the J gene TRBJ2-3; 13 bases align to TRBD2. Germline V gene sequence: CDR1 SGHTA, CDR2 FQGNSA. The CDR3 loop spans 19 amino acids. V was clipped by 6 bases and J by 1 base; unmatched bases: 13. The CDR3, as DNA: TGTGCCAGCAGACCTCCGGGACTAGCGGGGCGGTGGGGCACAGATACGCAGTATTTT. Its translation is CASRPPGLAGRWGTDTQYF.

This clone is a singleton in its sample. CDR3 loop: CASSPRDRSSGNTIYF. In DNA form, the CDR3 reads TGTGCCAGCAGCCCCCGGGACAGGAGCTCTGGAAACACCATATATTTT. The rearrangement links TRBV9 to TRBJ1-3, with 8 positions matching TRBD1. From germline, CDR1 is SGDLS and CDR2 YYNGEE. With 4 bases clipped from V and 0 bases from J, the junction kept 6 bases outside the gene matches. CDR3 length: 16 amino acids.

This chain joins TRBV9 and TRBJ1-1; 8 nucleotides agree with TRBD1. The V and J ends lost 0 bases and 2 bases, in that order; junction bases with no gene match: 9. CDR3 length: 17 amino acids. Germline CDR1 reads SGDLS; CDR2 reads YYNGEE. CDR3 in DNA: TGTGCCAGCAGCGTAGAGGGCAGGGGGCTGTTAAACACTGAAGCTTTCTTT. The encoded protein is CASSVEGRGLLNTEAFF.

The rearrangement joins TRBV5-1 to TRBJ1-1; D gene unclear. CDR3 length: 15 amino acids. CDR1 and CDR2 from the germline V gene are SGHRS and YFSETQ. V was cut by 4 bases and J by 1 base, with 14 bases left in between. For the CDR3, the DNA is TGCGCCAGCAGCAAGGCCGGCCCTAGGAACACTGAAGCTTTCTTT. Its protein product is CASSKAGPRNTEAFF.

The chain employs TRBV10-3 and TRBJ2-7; possibly TRBD2 for D (6 bases). Trimming pared 11 bases from V and 1 base from J, leaving 18 bases between. Germline V lookup: CDR1 ENHRY, CDR2 SYGVKD. This CDR3 is 14 amino acids long. This chain's CDR3 is CAAGRTDGSYEQYF. CDR3 bases: TGTGCCGCGGGAAGGACGGACGGTTCCTACGAGCAGTACTTC.

The chain recombines TRBV7-9 with TRBJ2-7; 11 bases line up with TRBD2. Trimming removed 6 bases from V and 2 bases from J; junction bases left unmatched: 6. The CDR3 has 15 residues. Germline lookup yields CDR1 SEHNR and CDR2 FQNEAQ (reference sequence). In DNA, the CDR3 is TGTGCCAGCAGTCCCGGGACTAGCGGTCCCTACGAGCAGTACTTC. Translating gives CASSPGTSGPYEQYF.

The chain recombines TRBV27 with TRBJ2-3; D call uncertain. CDR1 MNHEY and CDR2 SMNVEV come from the germline V gene (reference sequence). V lost 2 bases and J 3 bases, leaving 3 bases between the germline ends. This CDR3 is built from 12 residues. The CDR3 here is CASSLSTDTQYF. The CDR3 coding sequence is TGTGCCAGCAGTTTAAGTACAGATACGCAGTATTTT.

V gene TRBV7-3 combines with J gene TRBJ1-1, with 7 bases lining up with TRBD1. The V gene's germline CDR1 is SGHTA and CDR2 FQGTGA. With 2 bases clipped from V and 1 base from J, the junction kept 4 bases outside the gene matches. The CDR3 sequence is 15 residues long. CDR3 DNA sequence: TGTGCCAGCAGCTTAGCCGGGACAGCGAACACTGAAGCTTTCTTT. This gives the protein CASSLAGTANTEAFF.

The chain uses TRBV6-6 and TRBJ2-5; tentatively, D is TRBD1 or TRBD2 (5 bases each). The CDR3 runs 14 residues. CDR1 and CDR2 (germline): MNHNY, SVGAGI (reference sequence). Trimming removed 2 bases at V and 5 bases at J, with 12 bases between. The CDR3, as DNA: TGTGCCAGCAGTTACGGGGGAAGTGGGGAGACCCAGTACTTC. Translating gives CASSYGGSGETQYF.

The rearrangement uses TRBV5-1 and TRBJ2-3; TRBD1 matches at 8 bases. Trimming removed 7 bases from V and 1 base from J; junction bases left unmatched: 5. The CDR3 consists of 14 residues. Germline values: CDR1 SGHRS, CDR2 YFSETQ. The CDR3 loop reads CASSRTGRTDTQYF. The CDR3 DNA reads as TGCGCCAGCTCCAGGACAGGGCGCACAGATACGCAGTATTTT.

The chain uses TRBV27 and TRBJ1-1, with D maybe TRBD1 (5 bases). CDR1 MNHEY and CDR2 SMNVEV come from the germline V gene (reference sequence). The CDR3 totals 16 residues. V lost 5 bases to trimming and J lost 3 bases, with 19 bases between them. The CDR3 protein is CASSLMGGVWDTEAFF. Here the CDR3 DNA reads TGTGCCAGCAGTCTCATGGGGGGGGTGTGGGACACTGAAGCTTTCTTT.

The CDR3 bases are TGTGCCAGCAGCCGAGGGACAGAGCTAGCCAAAAACATTCAGTACTTC. This translates into CASSRGTELAKNIQYF. The chain has TRBV7-9 and TRBJ2-4; 7 bases fit TRBD1. Trimming took 5 bases from V and 0 from J; bases not matched to a gene: 7. CDR3 length: 16 amino acids. Germline CDR1 and CDR2: SEHNR and FQNEAQ (reference sequence).

The chain employs TRBV7-9 and TRBJ2-3; 9 nucleotides line up with TRBD2. CDR3 size: 17 residues. After removal of 5 bases from V and 4 bases from J, the junction contained 13 bases not matched to a gene. Germline CDR1 reads SEHNR; CDR2 reads FQNEAQ (reference sequence). CDR3 loop: CASSLTTYSGSADTQYF. CDR3 nucleotide sequence: TGTGCCAGCAGCCTAACCACCTATAGCGGGAGTGCAGATACGCAGTATTTT. The variable domain in full, with the rest retrieved from reference TRBV7-9 and TRBJ2-3, is DTGVSQNPRHKITKRGQNVTFRCDPISEHNRLYWYRQTLGQGPEFLTYFQNEAQLEKSRLLSDRFSAERPKGSFSTLEIQRTEQGDSAMYLCASSLTTYSGSADTQYFGPGTRLTVL.

J is TRBJ2-7 and V is TRBV15; the D gene could be TRBD1 or TRBD2 (7 bases each). The V and J ends lost 0 bases and 0 bases respectively, with 12 bases between them. This CDR3 comprises 16 residues. CDR1 and CDR2 (germline): LNHNV, YYDKDF (reference sequence). The CDR3 nucleotides are TGTGCCACCAGCAGAGATCGGGGGGACAGCTCCTACGAGCAGTACTTC. Translated: CATSRDRGDSSYEQYF.

The CDR3 is CSVGAGNMNTEAFF. CDR3 nucleotide sequence: TGCAGCGTTGGGGCAGGGAACATGAACACTGAAGCTTTCTTT. The V and J genes are TRBV29-1 and TRBJ1-1; a weak D match, TRBD1 (5 bases). With 4 bases removed from V and 0 bases from J, the gap between germline ends came to 12 bases. The CDR3 covers 14 residues. Germline V gives CDR1 SQVTM, CDR2 ANQGSEA.

The rearrangement joins TRBV7-8 to TRBJ2-5, with 7 bases fitting TRBD2. The CDR3 totals 16 residues. V was clipped by 5 bases and J by 5 bases; unmatched bases: 14. The germline V gene encodes CDR1 SGHVS and CDR2 FQNEAQ. In DNA, the CDR3 is TGTGCCAGCAGCACGTCCCGATGGGGGGGTAGGGAGACCCAGTACTTC. This codes for CASSTSRWGGRETQYF.

The J gene is TRBJ2-2, the V gene TRBV5-1; 12 bases are shared with TRBD2. This CDR3 comprises 18 residues. Germline assignment: CDR1 SGHRS and CDR2 YFSETQ. V dropped 4 bases and J dropped 1; count of bases not matched to a gene: 8. Here the CDR3 DNA reads TGCGCCAGCAGCCTTGGACTAGCGGGGACGCTGAACACCGGGGAGCTGTTTTTT. Protein: CASSLGLAGTLNTGELFF.